One and the same sample provided the 23 T cell receptor beta chains below, sequenced in a study of blood T cell repertoires in COVID-19. Produced via immunoSEQ multiplex PCR; TCRdb's table is partial and in-frame only. The table lists 490,000 or so clones, approximately 86% of them singletons, with approximately 8% in the top ten. The sequenced sample consisted of PBMCs or T cells enriched from blood (not recorded which). These receptors originate from a woman aged 55 to 70 who had recovered from COVID-19.

V usage is TRBV9 and J usage is TRBJ1-1; 9 bases align to TRBD1. Trimming removed 5 bases from V and 5 bases from J; junction bases left unmatched: 10. The CDR3 is 15 amino acids. Germline CDR1 and CDR2: SGDLS and YYNGEE. The CDR3 coding sequence is TGTGCCAGCAGTCCGGTGACAGGGGGGGTGACTGAAGCTTTCTTT. Amino acids: CASSPVTGGVTEAFF.

The gene calls are TRBV12-3 or TRBV12-4 and TRBJ1-2; D remains unclear. Trimming took off 3 bases at V and 7 bases at J, with 9 bases between the two ends. The CDR3 extends over 12 amino acids. The CDR3 reads CASSFSGAGYTF. In nucleotides, the CDR3 is TGTGCCAGCAGTTTCTCTGGAGCTGGCTACACCTTC.

The chain has TRBV2 and TRBJ2-2; D gene ambiguous. CDR3 length: 12 amino acids. Germline CDR1 and CDR2: SNHLY and FYNNEI. Trimming took 3 bases from V and 6 from J, leaving 5 bases between them. CDR3 protein: CASSDPAGELFF. The CDR3 region has the DNA TGTGCCAGCAGTGACCCAGCCGGGGAGCTGTTTTTT.

As to this clone: This likely stems from a read error, as it lies one base from a far larger clone. At the DNA level, this CDR3 is encoded by other sequences in the same sample as well. V is TRBV28 and J is TRBJ1-5; D gene ambiguous. Germline CDR1 and CDR2: MDHEN and SYDVKM. The V end lost 1 base, the J end lost 4 bases, and 5 bases lay between the germline ends. The CDR3 covers 13 residues. The CDR3 spells CASSLSGNQPQHF. Written as DNA, the CDR3 is TGTGCCAGCAGTTTATCGGGGAATCAGCCCCAGCATTTT.

This chain links TRBV14 with TRBJ1-4; 8 bases map to TRBD1. Germline V gives CDR1 SGHDN, CDR2 FVKESK. The CDR3 has 13 amino acids. The V and J ends lost 3 bases and 7 bases, in that order; junction bases with no gene match: 1. The CDR3 spells CASSQGQAEKLFF. Written as DNA, the CDR3 is TGTGCCAGCAGCCAGGGACAGGCTGAAAAACTGTTTTTT.

The gene calls are TRBV7-9 and TRBJ1-5; unclear D gene. Germline values: CDR1 SEHNR, CDR2 FQNEAQ (reference sequence). The length of the CDR3 is 14 residues. Trimming pared 1 base from V and 3 bases from J, leaving 7 bases between. Written as DNA, the CDR3 is TGTGCCAGCAGCTTAGTGTCAGACAATCAGCCCCAGCATTTT. Translation gives CASSLVSDNQPQHF.

The chain's CDR3 is CASSPTRQEPRYEQYV. The CDR3 DNA follows: TGTGCCAGCAGTCCCACCCGACAGGAGCCCCGCTACGAGCAGTACGTC. This sequence joins TRBV27 and TRBJ2-7, with D possibly matching TRBD1 (6 bases). V was clipped by 5 bases and J by 3 bases, with 20 bases between them. The CDR3 is 16 amino acids. CDR1 and CDR2 (germline): MNHEY, SMNVEV (reference sequence).

The chain joins TRBV6-5 to TRBJ2-5; D gene unclear. CDR1 is MNHEY and CDR2 is SVGAGI in the germline V gene. V lost 7 bases to trimming and J lost 1 base, with 13 bases between them. The CDR3 spans 14 residues. The CDR3 DNA reads as TGTGCCAGCAATAAGGCTAGGCCCCAAGAGACCCAGTACTTC. The encoded protein is CASNKARPQETQYF.

This clone was found a few times. This rearrangement joins TRBV12-5 to TRBJ1-1; a possible D gene is TRBD1 (5 bases). Trimming cost V 0 bases and J 1 base, with 12 bases left between them. This CDR3 region has 16 residues. The germline gives CDR1 LGHNT, CDR2 FRNRAP. CDR3 nucleotide sequence: TGTGCTAGTGGTTTGGTACTAAAACAGGAGAACACTGAAGCTTTCTTT. Protein product: CASGLVLKQENTEAFF.

V gene TRBV3-1 (or the pseudogene TRBV3-2) combines with J gene TRBJ2-2, with a possible D match to TRBD2 (6 bases). This CDR3 comprises 18 residues. Germline V gene data show CDR1 as LGHDT and CDR2 as YNNKEL (reference sequence). V shed 1 base and J shed 4 bases, with 19 bases lying between them. The CDR3 sequence: CASSQVRRDFQGTGELFF. The CDR3 nucleotides are TGTGCCAGCAGCCAAGTTCGGCGGGATTTCCAGGGCACCGGGGAGCTGTTTTTT.

The gene calls are TRBV2 and TRBJ1-6; 7 nucleotides line up with TRBD1. Looked up from germline, CDR1 is SNHLY and CDR2 is FYNNEI. V trimming: 4 bases; J trimming: 5 bases; junction bases outside the gene matches: 2. The CDR3 is made up of 14 amino acids. The CDR3 protein is CASSGQGNNSPLHF. For the CDR3, the DNA is TGTGCCAGCAGTGGACAGGGCAATAATTCACCCCTCCACTTT.

In this sample, this clone turned up once. The chain uses TRBV28 and TRBJ1-2, with TRBD1 matching over 9 bases. The CDR3 covers 16 residues. The V gene end was trimmed by 6 bases and the J gene end by 4 bases; junction bases not matched to a gene: 12. Germline V gene data show CDR1 as MDHEN and CDR2 as SYDVKM. The CDR3 spells CASSSPAQGALYGYTF. The CDR3 DNA reads TGTGCCAGCAGCTCCCCCGCACAGGGGGCTCTCTATGGCTACACCTTC.

The CDR3 DNA reads TGTGCCAGCAGTTTGTACAGGGTGGAGGAGACCCAGTACTTC. Its protein product is CASSLYRVEETQYF. The V and J genes are TRBV28 and TRBJ2-5; D is perhaps TRBD1 (6 bases). V gave up 3 bases and J gave up 5 bases, with 13 bases separating them. The CDR3 loop spans 14 amino acids. Germline V gives CDR1 MDHEN, CDR2 SYDVKM.

V is TRBV5-4 and J is TRBJ2-5; 9 nucleotides line up with TRBD2. V was pared by 1 base and J by 5 bases, with 6 bases of the junction left unmatched. The CDR3 sequence is 15 residues long. CDR1 and CDR2 from the germline V gene are SGHNT and YYREEE (reference sequence). The CDR3 DNA sequence: TGTGCCAGCAGCTTGTGGCGGGGGGGCCATGAGACCCAGTACTTC. Encoded protein: CASSLWRGGHETQYF.

The chain couples TRBV19 to TRBJ1-2; D gene uncertain. Germline CDR1 is LNHDA and CDR2 is SQIVND (reference sequence). This CDR3 contains 15 residues. V was shortened by 6 bases and J by 3 bases, with 17 bases between the two germline ends. DNA for the CDR3: TGTGCCAGTAGGGAAAGACGGACCGGGGACTATGGCTACACCTTC. This encodes CASRERRTGDYGYTF.

The chain carries TRBV13 and TRBJ2-3; 7 bases match TRBD2. The CDR3 runs to 16 residues. The V gene end was trimmed by 4 bases and the J gene end by 2 bases; junction bases not matched to a gene: 9. Looked up from germline, CDR1 is PRHDT and CDR2 is FYEKMQ (reference sequence). In nucleotides, the CDR3 is TGTGCCAGCAGCTGGCGCAGGAGCGGGGACACAGATACGCAGTATTTT. Its protein product is CASSWRRSGDTDTQYF.

There are a few counts of this clone. The chain has TRBV5-5 and TRBJ2-2, with 9 bases lining up with TRBD1. Germline lookup yields CDR1 SGHKS and CDR2 YYEKEE (reference sequence). The CDR3 runs to 16 residues. J gave up 1 base and V 6 bases, and 7 bases lay outside the gene matches. The CDR3 nucleotides are TGTGCCAGCAACTATCCGGGACAGGGGAACACCGGGGAGCTGTTTTTT. Amino acid sequence: CASNYPGQGNTGELFF.

The chain uses TRBV4-1 and TRBJ1-1; D is uncertain. The CDR3 spans 16 residues. V shed 2 bases and J shed 0 bases, with 13 bases lying between them. CDR1 and CDR2 (germline): MGHRA, YSYEKL. The CDR3 sequence is CASSQFISQVNTEAFF. Here the CDR3 DNA reads TGCGCCAGCAGCCAATTTATTAGTCAGGTGAACACTGAAGCTTTCTTT.

The rearrangement uses TRBV10-2 and TRBJ2-3, with TRBD2 matching over 7 bases. The CDR3 contains 15 residues. After removal of 6 bases from V and 3 bases from J, the junction contained 9 bases not matched to a gene. In germline, CDR1 is WSHSY, CDR2 SAAADI. Written as DNA, the CDR3 is TGCGCCAGCAGGTTAGCGGGTTCGGGTACAGATACGCAGTATTTT. Its translation is CASRLAGSGTDTQYF.

This clone has just one count. This chain uses TRBV6-4 with TRBJ2-1; 11 bases map to TRBD1. The CDR3 spans 15 residues. Germline V gene data show CDR1 as MRHNA and CDR2 as SNTAGT. The ends lost 3 bases at V and 4 bases at J; junction bases unmatched: 2. DNA for the CDR3: TGTGCCAGCAGTGAGGGGACAGGGGGTTACAATGAGCAGTTCTTC. Encoded protein: CASSEGTGGYNEQFF.

The rearrangement links TRBV3-1 (or the pseudogene TRBV3-2) to TRBJ2-7, with no clear D. The CDR3 sequence is 14 residues long. Germline V gene lookup returns CDR1 LGHDT and CDR2 YNNKEL (reference sequence). The V end lost 0 bases, the J end lost 6 bases, and 12 bases lay between the germline ends. CDR3 in DNA: TGTGCCAGCAGCCAAGAACGCGCGGTTGGCGAGCAGTACTTC. As protein: CASSQERAVGEQYF.

The chain carries TRBV27 and TRBJ2-7, with 9 positions matching TRBD1. This CDR3 has 16 amino acids. Germline V gene sequence: CDR1 MNHEY, CDR2 SMNVEV (reference sequence). V shed 4 bases, J shed 4 bases, and the junction held 11 bases outside the gene matches. CDR3 in amino acids: CASSYTGTGTLYEQYF. CDR3 bases: TGTGCCAGCAGTTACACCGGGACAGGGACATTATACGAGCAGTACTTC.

The V call is TRBV6-5, the J call TRBJ1-1; D remains ambiguous. The CDR3 spans 13 residues. Trimming took 5 bases from V and 5 from J, leaving 12 bases between them. CDR1 and CDR2 from the germline V gene are MNHEY and SVGAGI. CDR3 protein: CASSPGKRTEAFF. The CDR3 DNA reads TGTGCCAGCAGTCCGGGGAAGAGGACTGAAGCTTTCTTT.